The TCR beta chain described here comes from a study of blood T cell repertoires in COVID-19. The overall study: Whether acute or convalescent, the COVID-19 samples came from the United States, Italy and Spain.

V was pared by 6 bases and J by 5 bases, with 10 bases between. CDR1 is GTSNPN and CDR2 is SVGIG in the germline V gene (reference sequence). The CDR3 contains 11 residues. This clone was recorded only once. Recruits, aged about 18 to 100 years, lived in some 25 US areas. Methods used by the authors: By means of reference gene primer amplification, nucleated cell counts were estimated. Profiling relied on immunoSEQ multiplex PCR, and the TCRdb table lists in-frame clones only, not all of them. D and trimming were read from the DNA, whereas the V and J calls and clone size are those reported in that table. The repertoire holds 200,000 to 250,000 clones, with around 80% as singletons.

The sequenced sample was PBMCs or T cells enriched from blood (not recorded which). The clonotype comes from a man under 40 with acute COVID-19. V gene TRBV30 combines with J gene TRBJ1-2, with no clear D. CDR3 sequence (DNA): TGTGCCTGTTTTGTACAGTATGGCTACACCTTC. Translation gives CACFVQYGYTF.